The sequence of this TCR beta chain was determined in a study of cytomegalovirus exposure and HLA in healthy donors. General study results and limits: Common viral pathogens (according to a later analysis) appeared linked to several of the most significant clusters. Most TCRs appeared rarely, but some public TCRs recurred in many donors. Later work found most CMV-associated TCR beta chains apparently HLA-restricted.

PCR used 60 Vbeta primers and 13 Jbeta primers. Under the authors' procedure: Among the unique TCR beta chains that a later analysis counted, about 81 million in all, roughly 11 million were shared. Produced via immunoSEQ multiplex PCR; TCRdb's table is partial and in-frame only. Clone size and the V and J calls come from that table; the DNA yielded D and trimming. The table lists about 220,000 clones, 65% to 85% of them singletons. Germline values: CDR1 MNHEY, CDR2 SVGAGI. V lost 3 bases and J 0 bases, leaving 9 bases between the germline ends. This CDR3 contains 15 residues. This clone is a singleton in its sample. Its antigen is not identified.

The sequencing input was PBMCs. The chain links TRBV6-5 to TRBJ1-3, with D tentatively TRBD1 (6 bases). The TCR sequence derives from a boy aged 2-15 years in good health and CMV-seronegative. The CDR3 nucleotides are TGTGCCAGCAGTTATTCAGGGGCCTCTGGAAACACCATATATTTT. It is translated as CASSYSGASGNTIYF.